These 28 T cell receptor beta chains were all obtained from the same sample, sequenced in a study of monozygotic twins with inflammatory bowel disease. After re-calling the 5' RACE reads, TCRdb lists one entry per CDR3 protein, DNA absent. The ten top clones account for approximately 2.3%, within a sample of 440,000 or so distinct CDR3 sequences. Sequencing was done on a sample of blood. Source of these receptors: a human donor with ulcerative colitis or Crohn's disease, or a healthy co-twin of an affected twin (not recorded which).

The rearrangement links TRBV5-1 to TRBJ2-7; TCRdb proposes TRBD2, but this gene call is untestable without DNA. Germline V gives CDR1 SGHRS, CDR2 YFSETQ. The CDR3 spans 17 residues. The CDR3 reads CASSLAASALSAYEQYF.

The chain employs TRBV7-9 and TRBJ2-5. The CDR3 runs to 14 residues. Germline assignment: CDR1 SEHNR and CDR2 FQNEAQ (reference sequence). This chain's CDR3 is CASSLALKEEIQYF.

This sequence joins TRBV15 and TRBJ2-5. This CDR3 has 15 residues. From germline, CDR1 is LNHNV and CDR2 YYDKDF (reference sequence). The CDR3 protein is CATSRASTTQETQYF.

The chain employs TRBV5-1 and TRBJ2-1; the D call of TRBD1 rests on TCRdb alone, since no DNA is present to check it. The germline V gene has CDR1 SGHRS and CDR2 YFSETQ. CDR3 length equals 13 residues. The CDR3 is CASSLGGYNEQFF.

The chain uses TRBV5-5 and TRBJ1-1; the TCRdb D gene call, TRBD1, has no DNA to confirm it. Germline V gives CDR1 SGHKS, CDR2 YYEKEE (reference sequence). CDR3 length: 15 residues. The CDR3: CASSLGDRVLTEAFF.

J is TRBJ2-7 and V is TRBV9; TCRdb's assignment of TRBD2 cannot be checked, as there is no DNA. Germline V gene lookup returns CDR1 SGDLS and CDR2 YYNGEE. This CDR3 is built from 15 residues. CDR3 sequence: CASSAGAGSLYEQYF.

V and J are TRBV28 and TRBJ1-2; there is no DNA to check the TCRdb D call of TRBD1. There are 14 residues in the CDR3. Germline CDR1 and CDR2: MDHEN and SYDVKM. The CDR3 reads CASSLVQGIYGYTF.

CDR3: CASSLGSGATYNEQFF. This sequence joins TRBV5-1 and TRBJ2-1; without DNA, the TCRdb call of TRBD1 cannot be checked. CDR3 length equals 16 residues. The germline CDR1 and CDR2 sequences are SGHRS and YFSETQ.

The V call is TRBV5-8, the J call TRBJ1-1. The V gene's germline CDR1 is SGHTS and CDR2 YDEGEE. The CDR3 runs 16 residues. The CDR3 region is CASSLRWGKLNTEAFF. Supplemented by reference TRBV5-8 and TRBJ1-1, the full variable domain reads EAGVTQSPTHLIKTRGQQATLRCSPISGHTSVYWYQQALGLGLQFLLWYDEGEERNRGNFPPRFSGRQFPNYSSELNVNALELEDSALYLCASSLRWGKLNTEAFFGQGTRLTVV.

The chain joins TRBV7-3 to TRBJ2-2. Germline V CDR1 and CDR2: SGHTA, FQGTGA. The CDR3 is 16 residues long. Here the CDR3 reads CASSLTWGSNTGELFF. The full variable domain, completed using reference TRBV7-3 and TRBJ2-2, is GAGVSQTPSNKVTEKGKYVELRCDPISGHTALYWYRQSLGQGPEFLIYFQGTGAADDSGLPNDRFFAVRPEGSVSTLKIQRTERGDSAVYLCASSLTWGSNTGELFFGEGSRLTVL.

The J gene is TRBJ2-6, the V gene TRBV24-1. CDR3 length: 14 residues. Germline-derived CDR1 and CDR2 are KGHDR and SFDVKD. CDR3 residues: CATSDLRWGNVLTF.

The V and J genes are TRBV5-1 and TRBJ1-2; the TCRdb call, TRBD1, lacks DNA for checking. The CDR3 spans 15 residues. CDR1 SGHRS and CDR2 YFSETQ come from the germline V gene. The CDR3 loop reads CASSLRTPGSYGYTF.

The chain combines TRBV3-1 with TRBJ1-3. The CDR3 extends over 16 amino acids. The germline V gene has CDR1 LGHDT and CDR2 YNNKEL (reference sequence). The CDR3 spells CASSRISRYSGNTIYF. Together with reference TRBV3-1 and TRBJ1-3, the CDR3 gives the full variable domain: DTAVSQTPKYLVTQMGNDKSIKCEQNLGHDTMYWYKQDSKKFLKIMFSYNNKELIINETVPNRFSPKSPDKAHLNLHINSLELGDSAVYFCASSRISRYSGNTIYFGEGSWLTVV.

This chain links TRBV29-1 with TRBJ2-1; the TRBD2 assignment by TCRdb is unverifiable without DNA. The germline V gene encodes CDR1 SQVTM and CDR2 ANQGSEA. The CDR3 length is 11 residues. CDR3 residues: CSVESPNEQFF.

The gene calls are TRBV19 and TRBJ2-2. This CDR3 contains 13 residues. Germline assignment: CDR1 LNHDA and CDR2 SQIVND (reference sequence). CDR3 sequence reads: CASSGLATGELFF.

The V gene is TRBV4-3, the J gene TRBJ2-3; TCRdb designates TRBD2, a call that cannot be tested without DNA. Per germline, CDR1 LGHNA and CDR2 YSLEER. This CDR3 is built from 15 residues. The CDR3 sequence is CASSPTSVSGDTQYF.

The V and J genes are TRBV12-3 or TRBV12-4 and TRBJ2-3; TCRdb selects TRBD2, and the lack of DNA leaves this call unchecked. The CDR3 is made up of 15 amino acids. CDR3: CASSLWSAMPDTQYF.

The chain carries TRBV20-1 and TRBJ1-1. This CDR3 contains 11 residues. CDR1 is DFQATT, CDR2 SNEGSKA, per germline (reference sequence). The CDR3 protein is CSARMNTEAFF.

This chain joins TRBV3-1 and TRBJ2-1; TCRdb's D call of TRBD2 is untestable without DNA. The CDR3 covers 15 residues. Germline-derived CDR1 and CDR2 are LGHDT and YNNKEL (reference sequence). CDR3 region: CASSSISPSPYEQFF.

The gene calls are TRBV7-2 and TRBJ2-1. Germline V CDR1 and CDR2: SGHTA, FQGNSA. The CDR3 sequence is 13 residues long. The CDR3 here is CASSLGYGNEQFF.

V is TRBV5-4 and J is TRBJ1-2; TCRdb calls TRBD1, which cannot be checked without DNA. CDR3 length: 14 residues. Germline V gene data show CDR1 as SGHNT and CDR2 as YYREEE (reference sequence). The CDR3 loop reads CASSRTGTVNGYTF.

The chain employs TRBV7-8 and TRBJ1-3. The CDR3 is made up of 15 amino acids. The germline V gene encodes CDR1 SGHVS and CDR2 FQNEAQ. CDR3 residues: CASSLGRSSGNTIYF.

The chain links TRBV2 to TRBJ2-1; the D call from TCRdb, TRBD2, cannot be confirmed without DNA. Germline V gives CDR1 SNHLY, CDR2 FYNNEI. The length of the CDR3 is 16 residues. CDR3 loop: CASSDRGLAGNNEQFF.

The chain employs TRBV10-3 and TRBJ2-3; the TCRdb call, TRBD2, lacks DNA for checking. Germline CDR1 ENHRY, CDR2 SYGVKD. The CDR3 consists of 16 residues. CDR3: CAISESAAGGTDTQYF.

This CDR3 reads CAISDPSWAGNTIYF. The gene calls are TRBV10-3 and TRBJ1-3; the TCRdb D gene call, TRBD1, has no DNA to confirm it. The CDR3 spans 15 residues. Germline V lookup: CDR1 ENHRY, CDR2 SYGVKD.

The chain joins TRBV20-1 to TRBJ2-7; TCRdb proposes TRBD1, but this gene call is untestable without DNA. The CDR3 runs to 15 residues. The germline V gene encodes CDR1 DFQATT and CDR2 SNEGSKA (reference sequence). CDR3 in amino acids: CSAREFRDRGAEQYF.

CDR3 in amino acids: CASSLSRGGGDEQFF. This rearrangement joins TRBV12-3 or TRBV12-4 to TRBJ2-1; the D call of TRBD1 rests on TCRdb alone, since no DNA is present to check it. The CDR3 runs to 15 residues.

This chain connects TRBV28 to TRBJ2-5; TCRdb's D gene call, TRBD2, goes unchecked for lack of DNA. The CDR3 is 18 residues long. The germline gives CDR1 MDHEN, CDR2 SYDVKM. This CDR3 reads CASSLTSGARSQSETQYF.